One and the same sample provided the 14 T cell receptor beta chains below, sequenced in a study of cytomegalovirus exposure and HLA in healthy donors. The primer mix had 60 Vbeta and 13 Jbeta primers. Sequencing used immunoSEQ multiplex PCR; TCRdb keeps in-frame clones, though not all of them. The sample lists approximately 80,000 clones, over 60% occurring once. Sequencing input: PBMCs. All receptors come from a woman aged 40 to 49 in good health and CMV-seropositive.

The gene calls are TRBV6-5 and TRBJ2-3; the match to TRBD1 covers 8 bases. Trimming cost V 8 bases and J 2 bases; bases outside gene matches: 6. The CDR3 sequence is 14 residues long. Germline values: CDR1 MNHEY, CDR2 SVGAGI. Written as DNA, the CDR3 is TGTGCCAGCGGGTCGACAGGGGCCACAGATACGCAGTATTTT. Amino acid sequence: CASGSTGATDTQYF.

J is TRBJ1-4 and V is TRBV5-6, with D maybe TRBD1 (6 bases). CDR1 and CDR2 (germline): SGHDT, YYEEEE. This CDR3 spans 15 amino acids. With 3 bases removed from V and 4 bases from J, the gap between germline ends came to 13 bases. The CDR3 DNA follows: TGTGCCAGCAGCTCCCGACAGGCCTTTAATGAAAAACTGTTTTTT. It yields the protein CASSSRQAFNEKLFF. The full variable domain, in which reference TRBV5-6 and TRBJ1-4 provide the parts outside the CDR3, is DAGVTQSPTHLIKTRGQQVTLRCSPKSGHDTVSWYQQALGQGPQFIFQYYEEEERQRGNFPDRFSGHQFPNYSSELNVNALLLGDSALYLCASSSRQAFNEKLFFGSGTQLSVL.

The chain is built from TRBV7-2 and TRBJ1-2; 7 bases line up with TRBD1. CDR3 length: 14 residues. V was pared by 6 bases and J by 4 bases, with 8 bases of the junction left unmatched. Germline loops: CDR1 SGHTA, CDR2 FQGNSA. The CDR3 loop reads CASRRTGTSYGYTF. The CDR3 DNA follows: TGTGCCAGCAGACGGACAGGAACTTCCTATGGCTACACCTTC.

The chain employs TRBV7-8 and TRBJ1-2, with a tentative D call TRBD1 (6 bases). CDR3 size: 18 residues. The V end lost 4 bases, the J end lost 4 bases, and 25 bases lay between the germline ends. CDR1 SGHVS and CDR2 FQNEAQ come from the germline V gene. CDR3 residues: CASSSWPRLTGSGYGYTF. CDR3 coding DNA: TGTGCCAGCAGCTCCTGGCCACGTCTAACAGGGTCCGGCTATGGCTACACCTTC.

This chain joins TRBV5-4 and TRBJ2-3; D ambiguous. The CDR3 runs to 13 residues. Germline V gives CDR1 SGHNT, CDR2 YYREEE (reference sequence). Trimming left V 2 bases short and J 3 bases short, with 7 bases between. As DNA, the CDR3 is TGTGCCAGCAGCTTCCCGGGTACAGATACGCAGTATTTT. Its translation: CASSFPGTDTQYF.

The rearrangement joins TRBV4-2 to TRBJ1-1; D possibly corresponds to TRBD1 (6 bases). V was cut by 6 bases and J by 3 bases, with 20 bases left in between. The CDR3 runs 16 residues. Germline V gives CDR1 LGHNA, CDR2 YNFKEQ. CDR3 DNA: TGTGCCAGCAGGCCCGAGGGGACATTGCCTTACACTGAAGCTTTCTTT. Protein: CASRPEGTLPYTEAFF.

This sequence joins TRBV9 and TRBJ2-2; D call uncertain. The CDR3 runs to 12 residues. V was clipped by 0 bases and J by 7 bases, with 4 bases between them. The germline CDR1 and CDR2 sequences are SGDLS and YYNGEE. The CDR3 spells CASSVVGGELFF. In nucleotides, the CDR3 is TGTGCCAGCAGCGTAGTCGGCGGGGAGCTGTTTTTT.

The chain is built from TRBV14 and TRBJ2-7; the match to TRBD2 covers 14 bases. The CDR3 is 16 residues long. Germline trimming cut 4 bases from V and 0 bases from J; bases unmatched to any gene: 2. Germline V gives CDR1 SGHDN, CDR2 FVKESK. In nucleotides, the CDR3 is TGTGCCAGCAGCCGGGGGACTAGCGGGGGCTCCTACGAGCAGTACTTC. It translates to CASSRGTSGGSYEQYF.

This clone was counted a single time. The J gene is TRBJ1-2, the V gene TRBV29-1; TRBD1 matches 7 bases. Germline CDR1 and CDR2: SQVTM and ANQGSEA. V lost 4 bases and J lost 2; bases outside the gene matches: 4. The CDR3 totals 13 residues. The CDR3 region has the DNA TGCAGCGTTGCCTCGACAGGGAACTATGGCTACACCTTC. Translation gives CSVASTGNYGYTF.

Details on this clone: The junction does not match germline at one end; this may be a read error. The rearrangement links TRBV7-7 to TRBJ2-3; 7 nucleotides align to TRBD1. The germline CDR1 and CDR2 sequences are SSHAT and FNYEAQ (reference sequence). The CDR3 length is 16 residues. CDR3 bases: TGTGCTAGCAGCCAGGGGGAACCCATGGGCACAGATACGCAGTATTTT. Translated: CASSQGEPMGTDTQYF.

This clone was picked up a small number of times. V usage is TRBV2 and J usage is TRBJ1-1; TRBD1 agrees at 7 bases. Germline CDR1 reads SNHLY; CDR2 reads FYNNEI. V dropped 8 bases and J dropped 1; count of bases not matched to a gene: 7. The CDR3 has 14 amino acids. This CDR3 is CASGATGRNTEAFF. Here the CDR3 DNA reads TGTGCCAGCGGGGCGACAGGGAGGAACACTGAAGCTTTCTTT.

There are a few counts of this clone. The chain uses TRBV27 and TRBJ2-7; 8 positions agree with TRBD1. Germline values: CDR1 MNHEY, CDR2 SMNVEV (reference sequence). The CDR3 has 14 residues. Trimming at V came to 4 bases and at J to 2 bases, leaving 4 bases not matched to a gene. The CDR3 DNA is TGTGCCAGCAGTTGGACAGGGTTGACCTACGAGCAGTACTTC. Translated, it gives CASSWTGLTYEQYF.

This clone was detected once. The rearrangement uses TRBV7-2 and TRBJ2-2; 15 bases map to TRBD2. J lost 5 bases, V lost 7 bases, and 5 bases had no gene match. Germline assignment: CDR1 SGHTA and CDR2 FQGNSA. This CDR3 is built from 16 residues. The CDR3 bases are TGTGCCAGCACCGGACTAGCGGGGGGGGGAACCGGGGAGCTGTTTTTT. Protein: CASTGLAGGGTGELFF.

The chain couples TRBV9 to TRBJ2-5, with 7 bases matching TRBD2. Germline V gene sequence: CDR1 SGDLS, CDR2 YYNGEE. The CDR3 is made up of 14 amino acids. The V gene end was trimmed by 4 bases and the J gene end by 4 bases; junction bases not matched to a gene: 7. The CDR3: CASSPRTRGETQYF. CDR3 DNA: TGTGCCAGCAGCCCACGGACTAGGGGAGAGACCCAGTACTTC. The full variable domain, in which reference TRBV9 and TRBJ2-5 provide the parts outside the CDR3, is DSGVTQTPKHLITATGQRVTLRCSPRSGDLSVYWYQQSLDQGLQFLIQYYNGEERAKGNILERFSAQQFPDLHSELNLSSLELGDSALYFCASSPRTRGETQYFGPGTRLLVL.